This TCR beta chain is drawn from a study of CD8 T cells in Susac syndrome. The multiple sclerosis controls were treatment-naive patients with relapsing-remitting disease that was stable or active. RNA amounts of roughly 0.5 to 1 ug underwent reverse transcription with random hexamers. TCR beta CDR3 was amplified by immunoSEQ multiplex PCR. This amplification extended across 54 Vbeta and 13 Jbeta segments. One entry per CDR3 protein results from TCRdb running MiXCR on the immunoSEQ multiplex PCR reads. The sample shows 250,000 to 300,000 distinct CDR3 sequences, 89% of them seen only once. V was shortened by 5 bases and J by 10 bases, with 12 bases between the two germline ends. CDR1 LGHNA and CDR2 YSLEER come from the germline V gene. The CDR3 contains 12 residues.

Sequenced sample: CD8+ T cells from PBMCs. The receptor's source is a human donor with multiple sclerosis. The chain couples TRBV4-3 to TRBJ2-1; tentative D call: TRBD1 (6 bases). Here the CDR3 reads CASSADRREQFF. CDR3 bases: TGCGCCAGCAGCGCAGACAGGAGGGAGCAGTTCTTC.